Here is one TCR beta chain with its context. Its antigen is not identified. These data are taken from a study of monozygotic twins with inflammatory bowel disease. Findings of the study overall: The authors could not tell different T cell subtypes apart. Support for any single strong IBD-associated signal or clonotype was not found. Background noise in patient repertoires may stem from differing immunosuppressive treatments.

The CDR3 loop spans 15 amino acids. Germline CDR1 is SNHLY and CDR2 is FYNNEI. TCRalpha along with TCRbeta cDNA was subjected to two nested PCRs lasting about 16 and 10 cycles. TCRdb reprocessed the 5' RACE reads; each CDR3 protein has one entry and no DNA is given. This sample contains some 130,000 distinct CDR3 sequences. The chain employs TRBV2 and TRBJ2-2. The TCR originated in a human donor with ulcerative colitis or Crohn's disease, or a healthy co-twin of an affected twin (not recorded which). Sequenced input: blood. CDR3 region: CASSIASANTGELFF. The entire variable domain, with the rest obtained from reference TRBV2 and TRBJ2-2, is as follows: EPEVTQTPSHQVTQMGQEVILRCVPISNHLYFYWYRQILGQKVEFLVSFYNNEISEKSEIFDDQFSVERPDGSNFTLKIRSTKLEDSAMYFCASSIASANTGELFFGEGSRLTVL.